A selection of T cell receptor beta chains follows, all from one sample in a study of beta chain features in type 1 diabetes. Sequencing was performed with immunoSEQ multiplex PCR; in TCRdb, only in-frame clones are kept and a portion is missing. The sample contains 200,000 to 250,000 clones, 13% to 15% of which appear only once. Sequencing was done on a sample of naive CD4+ T cells from blood. These receptor sequences come from a woman between 40 and 55 years old in good health. Each CDR3 is given with its conserved first and last residue. The D gene is left open where the match is weak. Clone size appears in some rows only: once, few, many, or a class for an expanded clone.

J	D	size	V	DNA	CDR3
TRBJ2-1	TRBD1	few	TRBV25-1	TGTGCCAGCAGAGAGACAGGGGGGGATAGTAGTGAGCAGTTCTTC	CASRETGGDSSEQFF
TRBJ1-2	TRBD1	few	TRBV7-9	TGTGCCAGCAGCTTAGTAGGGGGCCATGGCTACACCTTC	CASSLVGGHGYTF
TRBJ2-5	NA	NA	TRBV18	TGTGCCAGCTCACCACCGACAGCGACCCAGTACTTC	CASSPPTATQYF
TRBJ1-1	TRBD1	NA	TRBV18	TGTGCCAGCTCACCACCGCGGGACAGGGTCACTGAAGCTTTCTTT	CASSPPRDRVTEAFF
TRBJ2-2	NA	few	TRBV5-1	TGCGCCAGCAGCTTGGCCAAGGGACACCCCACCGGGGAGCTGTTTTTT	CASSLAKGHPTGELFF
TRBJ2-1	TRBD1	few	TRBV9	TGTGCCAGCAGCCCGGGACAGGGAAACGACAATGAGCAGTTCTTC	CASSPGQGNDNEQFF
TRBJ2-6	NA	NA	TRBV11-2	TGTGCCAGCAGCTCCTGGAGGGCCAACCTGTCTGGGGCCAACGTCCTGACTTTC	CASSSWRANLSGANVLTF
TRBJ2-3	TRBD2	NA	TRBV7-2	TGTGCCAGCAGCCCCAGGGAGGGCGGCGTGAATACGCAGTATTTT	CASSPREGGVNTQYF
TRBJ2-7	NA	NA	TRBV6-5	TGTGCCAGCACAAGGGGATCTGGAACCTACGAGCAGTACTTC	CASTRGSGTYEQYF
TRBJ2-7	TRBD2	few	TRBV6-5	TGTGCCAGCAGGTATACTAGCGGGGTTGGCGACGAGCAGTACTTC	CASRYTSGVGDEQYF
TRBJ2-5	NA	once	TRBV5-1	TGCGCCAGCAGCTTGGGGCCAGGGGAAGAGACCCAGTACTTC	CASSLGPGEETQYF
TRBJ1-4	NA	NA	TRBV30	TGTGCCCGCCCCAGGGGAACTGAAAAACTGTTTTTT	CARPRGTEKLFF
TRBJ2-2	NA	few	TRBV2	TGTGCCAGCAAGGACAAGACTTCTAACACCGGGGAGCTGTTTTTT	CASKDKTSNTGELFF
TRBJ1-6	TRBD1	NA	TRBV25-1	TGTGCCAGCAGTGAATTTACAGGGGCAGTGTCACCCCTCCACTTT	CASSEFTGAVSPLHF
TRBJ2-7	NA	few	TRBV2	TGTGCCAGCACTTCCCAAAGGGGCTACGAGCAGTACTTC	CASTSQRGYEQYF
TRBJ1-2	NA	many	TRBV4-1	TGCGCCAGCAGACCAGGACAGCTATATGGCTACACCTTC	CASRPGQLYGYTF
TRBJ1-6	TRBD1	NA	TRBV7-8	TGTGCCAGCAGCGGCCAGGACAGGGCGCCCTCCTATAATTCACCCCTCCACTTT	CASSGQDRAPSYNSPLHF
TRBJ1-2	TRBD1	NA	TRBV5-1	TGCGCCAGCAGCTCAATGATACAACGGGGCAGGGGGCGACACTATGGCTACACCTTC	CASSSMIQRGRGRHYGYTF
TRBJ1-4	NA	few	TRBV18	TGTGCCAGCTCCCACCTAGGATCAGTCGCAACTAATGAAAAACTGTTTTTT	CASSHLGSVATNEKLFF
TRBJ1-2	NA	few	TRBV4-1	TGCGCCAGCAGCCAAGACAGGGGTAGTTATGGCTACACCTTC	CASSQDRGSYGYTF
TRBJ2-7	TRBD2	NA	TRBV10-3	TGTGCCATCAGCCCTAGCGGGGGGGGTTACGACGAGCAGTACTTC	CAISPSGGGYDEQYF
TRBJ1-5	NA	NA	TRBV4-1	TGCGCCAGCAGCCAAGATCGCGGGGCCCAACAGCCCCAGCATTTT	CASSQDRGAQQPQHF
TRBJ2-7	TRBD2	NA	TRBV28	TGTGCCAGCACTGGCGGGGGAGGCTACGAGCAGTACTTC	CASTGGGGYEQYF
TRBJ2-5	TRBD2	NA	TRBV9	TGTGCCAGCAGCGTAGCGGGGGGGGGACTAGCGGTTCAAGAGACCCAGTACTTC	CASSVAGGGLAVQETQYF
TRBJ2-3	NA	few	TRBV7-9	TGTGCCAGCAGCTTAGGTAGGACAGAAAGCACAGATACGCAGTATTTT	CASSLGRTESTDTQYF
TRBJ1-5	TRBD1	NA	TRBV5-1	TGCGCCAGCAGCCCGGATGGACAGGGCGGCCAGCCCCAGCATTTT	CASSPDGQGGQPQHF
TRBJ2-7	NA	few	TRBV7-6	TGTGCCAGCAGCTCCGCTAACTACGAGCAGTACTTC	CASSSANYEQYF
TRBJ1-1	TRBD1	NA	TRBV7-6	TGTGCCAGCAGCCCAGGACAGGTAACCATGAACACTGAAGCTTTCTTT	CASSPGQVTMNTEAFF
TRBJ2-3	TRBD2	NA	TRBV6-5	TGTGCCAGCAGGATAGCGGGGGGGCAAGATACGCAGTATTTT	CASRIAGGQDTQYF
TRBJ2-3	TRBD2	NA	TRBV7-2	TGTGCCAGCAGCCGCAGAATTAGCGGGGCCACCACAGATACGCAGTATTTT	CASSRRISGATTDTQYF
TRBJ2-5	NA	NA	TRBV5-1	TGCGCCAGCAGCTCCTGGGACACGGGGGGGACCCAGTACTTC	CASSSWDTGGTQYF